This TCR beta chain was identified in a study of T-cell memory formation after mild COVID-19. TCRdb re-derived calls from the 5' RACE reads in MiXCR, one entry per CDR3 protein. Here the sample spans 55,000 to 75,000 distinct CDR3 sequences, about 27% being singletons. CDR3 size: 15 residues. Trimming removed 4 bases from V and 0 bases from J, with 9 bases in between. Germline CDR1 reads LGHNA; CDR2 reads YSLEER. Source material: PBMCs or a T cell subset sorted from them (not recorded which). The source is a man between 18 and 35 years old who had mild COVID-19 (a few samples of this study predate the infection). Cell type and time point are not known. V is TRBV4-3 and J is TRBJ2-2; D gene uncertain. Here the CDR3 DNA reads TGCGCCAGCAGCCTGGCCGCCGCGAACACCGGGGAGCTGTTTTTT. This gives the protein CASSLAAANTGELFF.